This T cell receptor (beta chain) was identified in a study of cytomegalovirus exposure and HLA in healthy donors. Study overall: Roughly 80 million unique TCRs from HLA-typed donors were held in an early data release. Notes on the study in general: It emerged from a later analysis that several of the most significant clusters appeared to be linked to common viral pathogens. High sensitivity and specificity were reportedly achieved when the classifier diagnosed cytomegalovirus status.

V trimming: 2 bases; J trimming: 4 bases; junction bases outside the gene matches: 0. CDR1 and CDR2 from the germline V gene are MNHEY and SMNVEV (reference sequence). This CDR3 region has 14 residues. Vbeta (60) and Jbeta (13) primers were used in the PCR. Sequenced by immunoSEQ multiplex PCR; TCRdb stores in-frame clones only, minus some. The top ten hold 2.9% of the sample, which has roughly 180,000 clones, around 74% seen once. Healthy bone marrow donors made up the donors. Worth noting for this clone: What it recognizes is unknown.

The V gene is TRBV27, the J gene TRBJ2-3, with 10 bases matching TRBD2. The source material was PBMCs. The receptor was isolated from a male donor in good health and CMV-seronegative. CDR3 residues: CASSLSGRADTQYF. The CDR3 coding sequence is TGTGCCAGCAGTTTAAGCGGGAGGGCAGATACGCAGTATTTT.